The sample holds many counts of the clone carrying this T cell receptor beta chain. The sample belongs to a study of CD8 T cells in ankylosing spondylitis. The CDR3 sequence is 16 residues long. V gave up 3 bases and J gave up 1 base; unmatched junction bases: 7. TCRdb reprocessed the 5' RACE reads via MiXCR and lists one record per CDR3 protein. The sample records about 250,000 distinct CDR3 sequences, roughly a quarter being singletons. The chain couples TRBV12-3 or TRBV12-4 to TRBJ1-1; 8 bases map to TRBD1. The sample taken for sequencing was blood, either unsorted or a sorted T cell fraction (not recorded which). This TCR came from a male donor with ankylosing spondylitis or in good health (not recorded which). The CDR3 sequence: CASSLYRGGGNTEAFF. CDR3 nucleotides: TGTGCCAGCAGTTTGTACAGGGGGGGAGGGAACACTGAAGCTTTCTTT.